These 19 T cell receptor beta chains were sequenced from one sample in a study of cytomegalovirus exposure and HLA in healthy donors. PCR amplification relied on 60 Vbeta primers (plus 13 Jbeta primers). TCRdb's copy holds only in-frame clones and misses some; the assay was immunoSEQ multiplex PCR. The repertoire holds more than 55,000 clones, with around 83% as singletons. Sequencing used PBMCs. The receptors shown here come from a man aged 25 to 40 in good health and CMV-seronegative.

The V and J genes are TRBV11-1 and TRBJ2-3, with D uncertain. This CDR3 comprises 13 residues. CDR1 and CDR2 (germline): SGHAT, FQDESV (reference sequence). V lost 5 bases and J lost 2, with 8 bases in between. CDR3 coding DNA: TGTGCCAGCAGCCGCGCCACCACAGATACGCAGTATTTT. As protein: CASSRATTDTQYF.

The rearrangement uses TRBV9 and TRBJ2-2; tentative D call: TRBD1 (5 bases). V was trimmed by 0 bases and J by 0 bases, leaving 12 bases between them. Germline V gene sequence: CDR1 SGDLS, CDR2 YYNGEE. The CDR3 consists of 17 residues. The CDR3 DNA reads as TGTGCCAGCAGCGTAGCTCTAGGGGCCTCGAACACCGGGGAGCTGTTTTTT. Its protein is CASSVALGASNTGELFF.

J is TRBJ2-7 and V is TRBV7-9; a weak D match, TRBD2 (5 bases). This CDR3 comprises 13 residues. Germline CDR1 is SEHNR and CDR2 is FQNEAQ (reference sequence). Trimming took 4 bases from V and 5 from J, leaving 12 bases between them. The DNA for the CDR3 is TGTGCCAGCAGCTCCTACGGGGAGCACGAGCAGTACTTC. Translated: CASSSYGEHEQYF.

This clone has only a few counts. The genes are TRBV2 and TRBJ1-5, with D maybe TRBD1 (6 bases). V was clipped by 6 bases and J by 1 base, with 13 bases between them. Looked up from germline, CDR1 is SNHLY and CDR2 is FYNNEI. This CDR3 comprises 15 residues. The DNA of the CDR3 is TGTGCCAGCAGACGAGGGGGGGGGAGCAATCAGCCCCAGCATTTT. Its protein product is CASRRGGGSNQPQHF.

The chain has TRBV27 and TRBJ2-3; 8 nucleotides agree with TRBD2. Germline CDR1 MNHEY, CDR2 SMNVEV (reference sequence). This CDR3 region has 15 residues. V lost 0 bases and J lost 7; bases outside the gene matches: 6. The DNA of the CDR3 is TGTGCCAGCAGTTTATCTAGCGGGGTGGGAAATACGCAGTATTTT. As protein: CASSLSSGVGNTQYF.

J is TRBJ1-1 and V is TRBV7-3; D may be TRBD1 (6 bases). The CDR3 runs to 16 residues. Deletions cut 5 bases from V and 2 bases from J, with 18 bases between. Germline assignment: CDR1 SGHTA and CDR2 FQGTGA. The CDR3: CASSPSPGDVNTEAFF. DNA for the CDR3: TGTGCCAGCAGCCCCTCCCCAGGGGACGTAAACACTGAAGCTTTCTTT.

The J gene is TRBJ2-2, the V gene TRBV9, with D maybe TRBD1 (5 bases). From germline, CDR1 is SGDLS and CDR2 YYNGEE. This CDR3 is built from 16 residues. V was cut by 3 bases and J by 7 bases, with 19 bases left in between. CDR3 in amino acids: CASSGEVHRLNGELFF. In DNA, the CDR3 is TGTGCCAGCAGCGGCGAGGTACACAGGTTAAACGGGGAGCTGTTTTTT.

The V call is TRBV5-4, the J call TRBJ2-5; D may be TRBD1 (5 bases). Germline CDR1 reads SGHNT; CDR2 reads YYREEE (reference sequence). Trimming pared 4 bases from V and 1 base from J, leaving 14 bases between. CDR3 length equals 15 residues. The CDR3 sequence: CASSPGLVGQETQYF. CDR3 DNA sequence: TGTGCCAGCAGCCCAGGGCTAGTCGGCCAAGAGACCCAGTACTTC.

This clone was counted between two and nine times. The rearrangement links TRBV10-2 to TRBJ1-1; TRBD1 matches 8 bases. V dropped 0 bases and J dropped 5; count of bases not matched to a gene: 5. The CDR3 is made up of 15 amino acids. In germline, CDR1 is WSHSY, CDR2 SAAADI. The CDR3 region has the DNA TGCGCCAGCAGTGAGTCCCGGACAGGGTGGACTGAAGCTTTCTTT. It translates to CASSESRTGWTEAFF.

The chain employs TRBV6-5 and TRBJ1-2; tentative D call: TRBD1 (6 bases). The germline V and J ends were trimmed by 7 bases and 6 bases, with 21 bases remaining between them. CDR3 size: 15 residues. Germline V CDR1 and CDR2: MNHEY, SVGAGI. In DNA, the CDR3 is TGTGCCAGCAACAACGCCGGGACACCGGTCGATGGCTACACCTTC. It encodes CASNNAGTPVDGYTF.

The CDR3 DNA follows: TGTGCCAGCAGCTTTCCCCTGTCCGGGGGTAGACCCTACAATGAGCAGTTCTTC. Translation gives CASSFPLSGGRPYNEQFF. The chain employs TRBV7-9 and TRBJ2-1; D possibly corresponds to TRBD2 (6 bases). V dropped 3 bases and J dropped 2 bases, with 20 bases sitting between them. The CDR3 sequence is 18 residues long. Germline loops: CDR1 SEHNR, CDR2 FQNEAQ (reference sequence).

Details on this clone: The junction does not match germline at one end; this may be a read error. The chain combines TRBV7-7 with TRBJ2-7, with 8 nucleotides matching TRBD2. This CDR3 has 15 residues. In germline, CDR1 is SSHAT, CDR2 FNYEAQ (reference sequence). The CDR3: CASSQGLAGMDEQYF. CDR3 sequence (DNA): TGTGCTAGCAGCCAGGGGTTAGCGGGGATGGACGAGCAGTACTTC.

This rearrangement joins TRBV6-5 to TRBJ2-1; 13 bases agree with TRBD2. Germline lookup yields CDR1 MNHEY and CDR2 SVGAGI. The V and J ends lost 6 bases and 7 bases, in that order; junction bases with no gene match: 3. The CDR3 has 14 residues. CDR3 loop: CASRLAGGPNEQFF. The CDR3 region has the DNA TGTGCCAGCAGACTAGCGGGAGGGCCAAATGAGCAGTTCTTC.

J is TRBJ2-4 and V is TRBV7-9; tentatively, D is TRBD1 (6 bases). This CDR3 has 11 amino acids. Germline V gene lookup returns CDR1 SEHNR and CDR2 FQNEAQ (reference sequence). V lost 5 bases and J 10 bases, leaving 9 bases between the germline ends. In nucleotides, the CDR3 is TGTGCCAGCAGCCTCGGGACAATTCAGTACTTC. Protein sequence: CASSLGTIQYF.

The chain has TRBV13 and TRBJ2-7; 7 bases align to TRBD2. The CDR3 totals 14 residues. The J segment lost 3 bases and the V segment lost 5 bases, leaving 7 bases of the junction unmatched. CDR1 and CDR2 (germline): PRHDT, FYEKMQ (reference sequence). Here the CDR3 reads CASSPRGGDYEQYF. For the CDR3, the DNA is TGTGCCAGCAGCCCCCGTGGGGGGGACTACGAGCAGTACTTC.

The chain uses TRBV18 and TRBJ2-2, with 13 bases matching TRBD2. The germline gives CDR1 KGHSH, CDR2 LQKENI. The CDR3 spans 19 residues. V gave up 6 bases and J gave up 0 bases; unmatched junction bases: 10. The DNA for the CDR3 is TGTGCCAGCTCCCGGAGTGGGACTAGCGGGGTCGCGAACACCGGGGAGCTGTTTTTT. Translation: CASSRSGTSGVANTGELFF.

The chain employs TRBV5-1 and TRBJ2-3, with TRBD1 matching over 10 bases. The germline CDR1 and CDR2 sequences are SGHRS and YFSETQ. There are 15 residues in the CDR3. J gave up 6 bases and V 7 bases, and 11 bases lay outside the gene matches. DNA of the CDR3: TGCGCCAGCCAACTCGGACAGGGGGGCAGGGATACGCAGTATTTT. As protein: CASQLGQGGRDTQYF.

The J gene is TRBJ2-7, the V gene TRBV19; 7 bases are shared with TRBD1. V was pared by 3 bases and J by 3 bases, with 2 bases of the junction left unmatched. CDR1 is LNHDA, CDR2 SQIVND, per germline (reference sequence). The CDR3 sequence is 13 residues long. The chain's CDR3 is CASSIYRGYEQYF. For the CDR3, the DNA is TGTGCCAGTAGTATCTACAGGGGCTACGAGCAGTACTTC. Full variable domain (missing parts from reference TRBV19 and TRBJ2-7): DGGITQSPKYLFRKEGQNVTLSCEQNLNHDAMYWYRQDPGQGLRLIYYSQIVNDFQKGDIAEGYSVSREKKESFPLTVTSAQKNPTAFYLCASSIYRGYEQYFGPGTRLTVT.

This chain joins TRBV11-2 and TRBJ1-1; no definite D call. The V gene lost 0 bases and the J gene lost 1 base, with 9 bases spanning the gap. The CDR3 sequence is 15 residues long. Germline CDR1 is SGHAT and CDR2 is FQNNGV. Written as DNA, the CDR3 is TGTGCCAGCAGCTTAGATGACGGAGGGAACACTGAAGCTTTCTTT. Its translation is CASSLDDGGNTEAFF.